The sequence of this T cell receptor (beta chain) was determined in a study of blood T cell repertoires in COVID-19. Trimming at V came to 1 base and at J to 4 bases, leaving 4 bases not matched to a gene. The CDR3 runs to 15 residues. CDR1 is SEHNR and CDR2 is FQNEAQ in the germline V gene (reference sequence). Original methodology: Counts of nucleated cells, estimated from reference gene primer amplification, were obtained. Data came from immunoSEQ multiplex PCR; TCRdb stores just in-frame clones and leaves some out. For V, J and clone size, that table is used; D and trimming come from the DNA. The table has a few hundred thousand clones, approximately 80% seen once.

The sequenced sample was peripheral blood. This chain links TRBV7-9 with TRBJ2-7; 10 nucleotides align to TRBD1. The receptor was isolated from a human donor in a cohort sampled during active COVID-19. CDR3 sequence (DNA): TGTGCCAGCAGCTTAGGGATGGGACAGGGGTACGAGCAGTACTTC. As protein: CASSLGMGQGYEQYF.